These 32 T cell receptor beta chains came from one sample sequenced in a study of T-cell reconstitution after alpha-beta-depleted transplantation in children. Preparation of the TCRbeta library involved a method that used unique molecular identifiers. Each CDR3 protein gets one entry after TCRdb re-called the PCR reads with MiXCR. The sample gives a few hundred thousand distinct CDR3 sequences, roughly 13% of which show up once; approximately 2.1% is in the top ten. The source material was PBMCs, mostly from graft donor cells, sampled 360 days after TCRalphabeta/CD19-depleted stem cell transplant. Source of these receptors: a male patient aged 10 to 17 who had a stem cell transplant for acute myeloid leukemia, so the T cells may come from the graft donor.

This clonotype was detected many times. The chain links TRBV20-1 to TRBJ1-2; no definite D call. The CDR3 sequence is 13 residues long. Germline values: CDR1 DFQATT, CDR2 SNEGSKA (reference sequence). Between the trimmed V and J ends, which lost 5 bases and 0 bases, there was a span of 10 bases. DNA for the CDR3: TGCAGTGCTCGGAGGACTACTAACTATGGCTACACCTTC. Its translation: CSARRTTNYGYTF.

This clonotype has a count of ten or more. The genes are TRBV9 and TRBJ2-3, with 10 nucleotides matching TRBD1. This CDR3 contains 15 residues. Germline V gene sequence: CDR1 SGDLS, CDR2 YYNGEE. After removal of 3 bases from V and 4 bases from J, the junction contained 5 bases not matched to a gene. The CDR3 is CASSAGQGVADTQYF. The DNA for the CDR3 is TGTGCCAGCAGCGCAGGACAGGGGGTCGCAGATACGCAGTATTTT.

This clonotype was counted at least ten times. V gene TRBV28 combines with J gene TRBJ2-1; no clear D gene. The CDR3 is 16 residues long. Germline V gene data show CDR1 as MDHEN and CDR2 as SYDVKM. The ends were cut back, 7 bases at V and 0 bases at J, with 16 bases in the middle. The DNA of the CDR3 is TGTGCCAGCACCGCCCCGAAAGCTGACTCCTACAATGAGCAGTTCTTC. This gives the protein CASTAPKADSYNEQFF.

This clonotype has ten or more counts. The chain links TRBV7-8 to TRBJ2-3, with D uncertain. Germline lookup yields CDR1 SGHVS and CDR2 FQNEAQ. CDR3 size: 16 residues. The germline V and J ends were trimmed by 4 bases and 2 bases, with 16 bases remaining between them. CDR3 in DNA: TGTGCCAGCAGCTCCGACGGAATAGGGTACACAGATACGCAGTATTTT. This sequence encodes CASSSDGIGYTDTQYF.

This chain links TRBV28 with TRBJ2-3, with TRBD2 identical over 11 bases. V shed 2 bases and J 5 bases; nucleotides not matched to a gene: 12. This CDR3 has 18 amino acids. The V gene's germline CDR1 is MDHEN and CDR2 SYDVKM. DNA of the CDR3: TGTGCCAGCAGTTTACCTCCGGGACTAGCGGACGAGGAAGATACGCAGTATTTT. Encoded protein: CASSLPPGLADEEDTQYF.

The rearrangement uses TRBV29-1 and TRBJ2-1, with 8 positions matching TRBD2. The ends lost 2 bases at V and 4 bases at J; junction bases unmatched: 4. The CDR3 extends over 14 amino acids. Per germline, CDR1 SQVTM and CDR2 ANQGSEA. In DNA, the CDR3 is TGCAGCGTTGAAACTAGCGGTCTTTACAATGAGCAGTTCTTC. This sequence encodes CSVETSGLYNEQFF.

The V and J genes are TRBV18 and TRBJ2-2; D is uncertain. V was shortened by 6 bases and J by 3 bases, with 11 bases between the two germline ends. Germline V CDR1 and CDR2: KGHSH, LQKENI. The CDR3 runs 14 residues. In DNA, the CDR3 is TGTGCCAGCTCTACCACCGTGGACACCGGGGAGCTGTTTTTT. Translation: CASSTTVDTGELFF.

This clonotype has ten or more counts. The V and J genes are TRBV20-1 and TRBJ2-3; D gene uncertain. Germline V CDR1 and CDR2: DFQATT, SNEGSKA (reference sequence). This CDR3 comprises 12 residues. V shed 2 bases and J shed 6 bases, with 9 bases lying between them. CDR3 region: CSARYAGDTQYF. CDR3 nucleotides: TGCAGTGCTAGATACGCTGGCGATACGCAGTATTTT.

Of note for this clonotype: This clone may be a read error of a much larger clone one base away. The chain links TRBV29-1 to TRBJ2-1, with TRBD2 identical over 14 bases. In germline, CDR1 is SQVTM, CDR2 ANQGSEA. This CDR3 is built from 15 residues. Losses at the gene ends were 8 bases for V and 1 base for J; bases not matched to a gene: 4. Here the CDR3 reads CSFGTSGSSYNEQFF. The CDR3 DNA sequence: TGCAGCTTCGGGACTAGCGGGAGTTCCTACAATGAGCAGTTCTTC.

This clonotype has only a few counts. The CDR3 DNA sequence: TGTGCCAGCAGCCAAGAGTATAGACTAGCGGAGGGGGAAGAGCAGTTCTTC. This codes for CASSQEYRLAEGEEQFF. The chain recombines TRBV4-2 with TRBJ2-1; 9 nucleotides agree with TRBD2. The CDR3 totals 17 residues. Germline V gene lookup returns CDR1 LGHNA and CDR2 YNFKEQ. J was trimmed by 10 bases and V by 0 bases; bases with no gene match: 13.

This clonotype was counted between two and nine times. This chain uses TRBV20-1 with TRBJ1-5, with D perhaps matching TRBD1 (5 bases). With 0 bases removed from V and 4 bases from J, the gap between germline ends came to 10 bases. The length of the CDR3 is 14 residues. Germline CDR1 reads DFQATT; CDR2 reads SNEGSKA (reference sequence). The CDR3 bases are TGCAGTGCTAGAGATTCCAGGGATAATCAGCCCCAGCATTTT. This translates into CSARDSRDNQPQHF.

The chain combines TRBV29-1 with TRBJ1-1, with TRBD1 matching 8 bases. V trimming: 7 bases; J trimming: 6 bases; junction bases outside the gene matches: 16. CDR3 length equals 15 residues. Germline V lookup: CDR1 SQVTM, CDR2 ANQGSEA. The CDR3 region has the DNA TGCAGCGCTCTTGCCGGGACAGGTAGAGGCGCTGAAGCTTTCTTT. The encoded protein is CSALAGTGRGAEAFF.

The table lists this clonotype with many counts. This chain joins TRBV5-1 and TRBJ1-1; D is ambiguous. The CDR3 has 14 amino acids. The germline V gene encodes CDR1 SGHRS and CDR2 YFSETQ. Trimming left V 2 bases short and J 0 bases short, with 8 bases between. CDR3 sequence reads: CASSLWIMNTEAFF. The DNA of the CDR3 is TGCGCCAGCAGCTTATGGATTATGAACACTGAAGCTTTCTTT.

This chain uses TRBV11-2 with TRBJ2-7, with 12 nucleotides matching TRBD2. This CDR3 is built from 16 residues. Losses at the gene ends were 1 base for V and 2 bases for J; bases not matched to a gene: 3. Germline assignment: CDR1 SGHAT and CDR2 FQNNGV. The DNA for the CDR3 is TGTGCCAGCAGCTTAGTCCCTAGCGGGAGGGCCTACGAGCAGTACTTC. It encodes CASSLVPSGRAYEQYF. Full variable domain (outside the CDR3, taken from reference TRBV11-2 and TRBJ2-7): EAGVAQSPRYKIIEKRQSVAFWCNPISGHATLYWYQQILGQGPKLLIQFQNNGVVDDSQLPKDRFSAERLKGVDSTLKIQPAKLEDSAVYLCASSLVPSGRAYEQYFGPGTRLTVT.

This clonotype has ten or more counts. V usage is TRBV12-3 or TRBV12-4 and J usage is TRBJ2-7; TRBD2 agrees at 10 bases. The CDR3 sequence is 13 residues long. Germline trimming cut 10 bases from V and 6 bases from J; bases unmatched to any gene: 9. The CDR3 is CATTGTSASEQYF. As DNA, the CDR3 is TGTGCCACGACCGGGACTAGCGCTTCCGAGCAGTACTTC.

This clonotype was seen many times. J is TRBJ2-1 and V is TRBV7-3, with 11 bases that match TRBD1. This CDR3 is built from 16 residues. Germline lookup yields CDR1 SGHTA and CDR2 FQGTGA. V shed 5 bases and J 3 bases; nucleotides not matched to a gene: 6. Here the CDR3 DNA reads TGTGCCAGCAGCCCCGGACAGGGGGCGGGCTACAATGAGCAGTTCTTC. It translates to CASSPGQGAGYNEQFF.

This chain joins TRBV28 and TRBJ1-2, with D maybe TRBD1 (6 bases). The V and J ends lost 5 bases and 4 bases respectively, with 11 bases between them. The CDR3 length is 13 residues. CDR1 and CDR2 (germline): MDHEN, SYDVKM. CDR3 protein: CASSDDRFYGYTF. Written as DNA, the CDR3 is TGTGCCAGCAGTGACGACAGGTTCTATGGCTACACCTTC.

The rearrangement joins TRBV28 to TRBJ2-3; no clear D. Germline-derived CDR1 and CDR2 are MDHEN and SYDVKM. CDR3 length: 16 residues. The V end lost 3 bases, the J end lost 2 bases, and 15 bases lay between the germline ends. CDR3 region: CASSFRPIPTTDTQYF. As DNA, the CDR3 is TGTGCCAGCAGTTTCCGGCCTATCCCCACCACAGATACGCAGTATTTT.

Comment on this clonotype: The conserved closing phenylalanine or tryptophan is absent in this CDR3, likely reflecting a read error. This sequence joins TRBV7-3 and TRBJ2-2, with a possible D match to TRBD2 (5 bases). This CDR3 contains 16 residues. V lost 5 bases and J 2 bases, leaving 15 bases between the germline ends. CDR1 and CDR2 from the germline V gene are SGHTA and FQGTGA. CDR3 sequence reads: CASSITPGGNTGELFS. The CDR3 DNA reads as TGTGCCAGCAGCATTACGCCCGGAGGAAACACCGGGGAGCTGTTTTCT.

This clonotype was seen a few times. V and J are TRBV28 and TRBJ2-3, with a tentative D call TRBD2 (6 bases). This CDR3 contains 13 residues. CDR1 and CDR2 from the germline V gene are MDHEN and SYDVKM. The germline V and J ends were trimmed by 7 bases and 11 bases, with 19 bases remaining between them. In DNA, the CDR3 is TGTGCCAGCAACTTAGGAGGGCGCGGGAAGCAGTATTTT. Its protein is CASNLGGRGKQYF.

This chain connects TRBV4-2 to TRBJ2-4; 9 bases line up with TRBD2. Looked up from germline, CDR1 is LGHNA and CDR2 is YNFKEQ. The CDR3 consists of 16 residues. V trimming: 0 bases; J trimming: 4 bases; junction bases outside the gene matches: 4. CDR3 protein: CASSQDLLAGKNIQYF. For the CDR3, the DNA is TGTGCCAGCAGCCAAGATCTGCTAGCGGGGAAAAACATTCAGTACTTC.

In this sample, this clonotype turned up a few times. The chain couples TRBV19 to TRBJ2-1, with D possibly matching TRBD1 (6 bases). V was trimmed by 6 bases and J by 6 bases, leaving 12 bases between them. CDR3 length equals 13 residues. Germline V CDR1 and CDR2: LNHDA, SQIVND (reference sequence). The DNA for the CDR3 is TGTGCCAGTAGGAGGACAGTTTCCAATGAGCAGTTCTTC. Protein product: CASRRTVSNEQFF.

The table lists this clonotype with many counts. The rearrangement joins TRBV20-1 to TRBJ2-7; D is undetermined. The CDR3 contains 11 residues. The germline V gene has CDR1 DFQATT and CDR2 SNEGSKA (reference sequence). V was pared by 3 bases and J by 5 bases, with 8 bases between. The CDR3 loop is CSASERDEQYF. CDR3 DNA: TGCAGTGCTAGTGAGAGAGACGAGCAGTACTTC.

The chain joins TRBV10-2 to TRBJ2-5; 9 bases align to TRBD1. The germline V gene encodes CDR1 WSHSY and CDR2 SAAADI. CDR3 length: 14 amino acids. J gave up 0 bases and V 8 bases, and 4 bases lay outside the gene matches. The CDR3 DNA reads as TGCGCCAGCCGACAGGGGGGGGACCAAGAGACCCAGTACTTC. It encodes CASRQGGDQETQYF.

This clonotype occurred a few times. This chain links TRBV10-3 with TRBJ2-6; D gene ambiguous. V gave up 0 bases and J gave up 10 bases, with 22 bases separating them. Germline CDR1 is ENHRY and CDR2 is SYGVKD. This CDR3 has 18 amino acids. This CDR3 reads CAISESFNPSPSTNVLTF. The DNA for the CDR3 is TGTGCCATCAGTGAGTCATTCAACCCCAGTCCGAGTACGAACGTCCTGACTTTC.

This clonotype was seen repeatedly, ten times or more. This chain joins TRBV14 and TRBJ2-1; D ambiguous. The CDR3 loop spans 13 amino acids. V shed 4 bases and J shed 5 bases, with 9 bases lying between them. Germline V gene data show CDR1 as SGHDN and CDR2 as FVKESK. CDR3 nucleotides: TGTGCCAGCAGCCGTTGGGAAGACAATGAGCAGTTCTTC. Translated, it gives CASSRWEDNEQFF.

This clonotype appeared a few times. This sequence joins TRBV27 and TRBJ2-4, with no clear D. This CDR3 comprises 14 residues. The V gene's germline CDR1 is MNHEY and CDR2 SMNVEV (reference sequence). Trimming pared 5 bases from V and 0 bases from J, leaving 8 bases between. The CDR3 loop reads CASSPTLAKNIQYF. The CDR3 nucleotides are TGTGCCAGCAGTCCCACACTAGCCAAAAACATTCAGTACTTC.

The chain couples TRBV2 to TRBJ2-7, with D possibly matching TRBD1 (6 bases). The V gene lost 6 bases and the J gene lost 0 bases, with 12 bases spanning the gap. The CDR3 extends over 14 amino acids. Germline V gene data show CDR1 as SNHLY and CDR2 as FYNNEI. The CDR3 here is CASRDRNYSYEQYF. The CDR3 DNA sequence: TGTGCCAGCAGGGACAGAAACTACTCCTACGAGCAGTACTTC.

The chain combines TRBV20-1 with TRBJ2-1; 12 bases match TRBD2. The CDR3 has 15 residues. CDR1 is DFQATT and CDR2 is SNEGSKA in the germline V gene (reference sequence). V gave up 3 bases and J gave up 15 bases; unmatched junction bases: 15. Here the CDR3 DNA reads TGCAGTGCTAGGCGATGGGAGACTAGCGGGAGTCCAACGTTCTTC. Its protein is CSARRWETSGSPTFF.

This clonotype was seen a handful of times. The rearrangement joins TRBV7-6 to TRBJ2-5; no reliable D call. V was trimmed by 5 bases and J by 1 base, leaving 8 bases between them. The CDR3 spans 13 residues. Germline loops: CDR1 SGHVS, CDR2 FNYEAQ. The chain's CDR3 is CASSPIFQETQYF. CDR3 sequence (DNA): TGTGCCAGCAGCCCTATCTTCCAAGAGACCCAGTACTTC.

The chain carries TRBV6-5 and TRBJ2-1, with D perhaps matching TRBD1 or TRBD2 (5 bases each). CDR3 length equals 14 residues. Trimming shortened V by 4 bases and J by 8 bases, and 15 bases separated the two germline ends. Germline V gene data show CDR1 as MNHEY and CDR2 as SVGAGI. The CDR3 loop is CASSFQGEWDEQFF. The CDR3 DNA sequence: TGTGCCAGCAGTTTCCAGGGAGAATGGGATGAGCAGTTCTTC.

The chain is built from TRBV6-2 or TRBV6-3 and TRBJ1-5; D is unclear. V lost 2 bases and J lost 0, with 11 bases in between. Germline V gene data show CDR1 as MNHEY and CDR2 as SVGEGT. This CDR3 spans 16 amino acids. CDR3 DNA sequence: TGTGCCAGCAGTTACGGGTCGGCCAATAGCAATCAGCCCCAGCATTTT. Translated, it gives CASSYGSANSNQPQHF.